This T cell receptor (beta chain) was profiled in a study of radiation and T cells in renal cell carcinoma. In the study overall: Nephrectomy followed 15 Gy stereotactic body radiation by 4 weeks. The study, taken as a whole, reports: Top tumor clonotypes rose in blood 2 weeks post-radiation, then contracted. Pretreatment tumor biopsies were lacking, so baseline clonotypes are unknown.

Generated by immunoSEQ multiplex PCR, the TCRdb table keeps only in-frame clones and is missing some. This table has about 160,000 clones, around 89% appearing once. The time point denotes: baseline pretreatment blood. Documented treatment: 15 Gy SBRT to primary tumor, nephrectomy 4 weeks later. Serial blood draws occurred at baseline and 2 and 4 weeks post-SBRT. Germline-derived CDR1 and CDR2 are SEHNR and FQNEAQ (reference sequence). The CDR3 is made up of 15 amino acids. V was shortened by 7 bases and J by 8 bases, with 23 bases between the two germline ends. With regard to this clone: Its antigen is not identified.

The clonotype was recovered from a woman aged 70-85 years with renal cell carcinoma. The specimen comprised blood, sampled from a patient whose treatment included radiotherapy and nephrectomy. The rearrangement uses TRBV7-9 and TRBJ1-1; D call uncertain. CDR3 region: CASNPSGQYIKEAFF. CDR3 nucleotides: TGTGCCAGCAACCCGAGTGGCCAGTACATTAAAGAAGCTTTCTTT.